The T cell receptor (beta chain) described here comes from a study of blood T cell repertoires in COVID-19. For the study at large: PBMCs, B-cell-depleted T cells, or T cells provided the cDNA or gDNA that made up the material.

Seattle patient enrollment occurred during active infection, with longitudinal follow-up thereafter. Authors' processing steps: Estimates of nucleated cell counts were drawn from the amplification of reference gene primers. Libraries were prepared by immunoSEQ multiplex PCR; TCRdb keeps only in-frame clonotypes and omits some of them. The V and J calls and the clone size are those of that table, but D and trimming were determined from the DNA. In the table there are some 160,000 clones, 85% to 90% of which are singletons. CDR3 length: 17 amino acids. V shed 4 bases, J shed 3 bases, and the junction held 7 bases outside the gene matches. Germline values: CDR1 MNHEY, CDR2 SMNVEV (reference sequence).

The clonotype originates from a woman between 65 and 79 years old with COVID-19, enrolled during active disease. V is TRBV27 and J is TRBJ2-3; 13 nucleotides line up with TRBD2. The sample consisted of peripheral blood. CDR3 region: CASSSVPGLAGTDTQYF. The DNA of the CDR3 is TGTGCCAGCAGTTCCGTTCCGGGACTAGCGGGGACAGATACGCAGTATTTT.